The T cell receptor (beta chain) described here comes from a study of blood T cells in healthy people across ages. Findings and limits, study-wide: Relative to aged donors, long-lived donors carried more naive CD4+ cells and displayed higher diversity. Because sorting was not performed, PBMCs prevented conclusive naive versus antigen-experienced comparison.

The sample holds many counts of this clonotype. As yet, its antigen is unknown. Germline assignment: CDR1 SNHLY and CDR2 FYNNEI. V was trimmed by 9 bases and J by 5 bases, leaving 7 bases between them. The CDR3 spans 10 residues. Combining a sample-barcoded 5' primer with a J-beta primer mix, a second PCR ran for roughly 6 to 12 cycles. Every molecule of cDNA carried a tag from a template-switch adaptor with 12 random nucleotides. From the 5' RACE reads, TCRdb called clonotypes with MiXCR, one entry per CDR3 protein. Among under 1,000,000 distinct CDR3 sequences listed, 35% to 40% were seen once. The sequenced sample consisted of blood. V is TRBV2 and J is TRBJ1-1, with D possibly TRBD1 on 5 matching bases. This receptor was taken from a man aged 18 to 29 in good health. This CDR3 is CASGGTEAFF. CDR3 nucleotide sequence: TGTGCCAGTGGGGGGACTGAAGCTTTCTTT.